This TCR beta chain originates from a study of shared clonotypes between healthy human individuals. Study-wide results and limits: Incompleteness in sorted-subset sequencing, despite large depth, was shown by rarefaction. Naive CD4 clonotypes were shared across a few donors at around 5.4%.

There are 14 residues in the CDR3. CDR1 MDHEN and CDR2 SYDVKM come from the germline V gene. The V and J ends lost 1 base and 4 bases respectively, with 9 bases between them. Using immunoSEQ multiplex PCR, the repertoire was profiled, and TCRdb retains in-frame clones only, with some absent. This table has 2 million to 3 million clones, approximately 93% appearing once. About this clone: Its antigen remains unknown.

Sequencing input: naive CD4+ T cells from PBMCs. The sample's subset: CD45RA+ positively selected. The chain recombines TRBV28 with TRBJ2-3; D is perhaps TRBD1 (6 bases). The source of this sequence is a man aged 18-30 years in good health. Some clones in this sample may be carry-over from other donors' samples. In nucleotides, the CDR3 is TGTGCCAGCAGTTTATTTCAGGGGCCAGATACGCAGTATTTT. Translated, it gives CASSLFQGPDTQYF.